This TCR beta chain originates from a study of T cell responses to AZD1222 COVID-19 vaccine. The V and J ends lost 6 bases and 9 bases respectively, with 12 bases between them. CDR1 and CDR2 (germline): LGHNT, FRNRAP. CDR3 length: 13 amino acids. The assay was immunoSEQ multiplex PCR, and TCRdb's table has in-frame clones only and misses some. This table holds around 190,000 clones, 88% found once. The sequence derives from an adult who received the AZD1222 COVID-19 vaccine. V gene TRBV12-5 combines with J gene TRBJ1-6; D gene ambiguous. The sequencing used peripheral blood, collected 28 days after the second AZD1222 dose. As DNA, the CDR3 is TGTGCTAGTGGGGGAGATTGGATTTCACCCCTCCACTTT. It codes for CASGGDWISPLHF.